This T cell receptor (beta chain) was documented in a study of cytomegalovirus exposure and HLA in healthy donors. Of note for this clone: Its antigen is as yet unknown. The same CDR3 can be traced to other DNA sequences in this sample.

Sequencing used immunoSEQ multiplex PCR; TCRdb keeps in-frame clones, though not all of them. This sample carries 55,000 to 75,000 clones, approximately 92% of them seen once, and the ten largest clones take approximately 5.3%. Findings and caveats of the study: Three chains linked to CMV were shown in vitro to be specific for CMV antigens. Most TCR sequences showed up rarely, but some public TCRs showed up in many donors.

In germline, CDR1 is SGDLS, CDR2 YYNGEE. CDR3 size: 16 residues. With 0 bases clipped from V and 5 bases from J, the junction kept 7 bases outside the gene matches. Specimen: PBMCs. The chain has TRBV9 and TRBJ2-5, with 10 bases aligning to TRBD2. The TCR sequence derives from a young man in good health and CMV-seropositive. CDR3 residues: CASSVDPAGGGETQYF. CDR3 DNA: TGTGCCAGCAGCGTAGACCCAGCGGGAGGGGGGGAGACCCAGTACTTC.